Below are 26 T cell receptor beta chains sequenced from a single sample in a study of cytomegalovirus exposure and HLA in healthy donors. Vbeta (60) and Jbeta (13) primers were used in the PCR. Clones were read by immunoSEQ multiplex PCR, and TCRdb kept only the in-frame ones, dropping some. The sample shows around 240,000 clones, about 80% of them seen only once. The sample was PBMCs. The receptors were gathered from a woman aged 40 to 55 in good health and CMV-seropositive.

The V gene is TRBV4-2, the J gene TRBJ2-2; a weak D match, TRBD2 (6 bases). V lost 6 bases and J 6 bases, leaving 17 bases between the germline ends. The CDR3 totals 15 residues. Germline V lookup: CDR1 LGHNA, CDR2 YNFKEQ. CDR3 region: CASRDLRGAAGELFF. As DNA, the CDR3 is TGTGCCAGCAGGGACCTGCGGGGAGCAGCCGGGGAGCTGTTTTTT.

The chain's CDR3 is CASSLGYNQPQHF. The CDR3 DNA sequence: TGTGCCAGCAGCTTGGGTTACAATCAGCCCCAGCATTTT. The rearrangement joins TRBV5-4 to TRBJ1-5; D uncertain. The CDR3 extends over 13 amino acids. Per the germline V gene, CDR1 is SGHNT and CDR2 is YYREEE (reference sequence). Trimming took 0 bases from V and 3 from J, leaving 4 bases between them.

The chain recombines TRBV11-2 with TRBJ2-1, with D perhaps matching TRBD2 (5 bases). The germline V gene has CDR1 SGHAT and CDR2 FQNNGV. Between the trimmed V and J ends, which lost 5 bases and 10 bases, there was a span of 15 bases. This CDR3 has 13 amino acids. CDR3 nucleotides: TGTGCCAGCAGCCAACGCGGCCCGGGGGAGCAGTTCTTC. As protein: CASSQRGPGEQFF.

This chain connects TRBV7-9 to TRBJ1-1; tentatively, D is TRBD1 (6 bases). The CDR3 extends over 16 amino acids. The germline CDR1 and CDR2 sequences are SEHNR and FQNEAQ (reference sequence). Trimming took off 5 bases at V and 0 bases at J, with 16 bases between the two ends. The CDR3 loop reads CASSVPQGHMNTEAFF. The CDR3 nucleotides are TGTGCCAGCAGCGTGCCCCAGGGGCACATGAACACTGAAGCTTTCTTT.

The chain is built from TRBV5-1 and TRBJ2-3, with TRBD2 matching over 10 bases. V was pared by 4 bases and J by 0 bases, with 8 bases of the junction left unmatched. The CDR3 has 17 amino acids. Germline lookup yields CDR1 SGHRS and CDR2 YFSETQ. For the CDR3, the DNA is TGCGCCAGCAGCCCCAGACTAGCGGGTGGGAGCACAGATACGCAGTATTTT. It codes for CASSPRLAGGSTDTQYF. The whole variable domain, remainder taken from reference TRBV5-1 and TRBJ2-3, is KAGVTQTPRYLIKTRGQQVTLSCSPISGHRSVSWYQQTPGQGLQFLFEYFSETQRNKGNFPGRFSGRQFSNSRSEMNVSTLELGDSALYLCASSPRLAGGSTDTQYFGPGTRLTVL.

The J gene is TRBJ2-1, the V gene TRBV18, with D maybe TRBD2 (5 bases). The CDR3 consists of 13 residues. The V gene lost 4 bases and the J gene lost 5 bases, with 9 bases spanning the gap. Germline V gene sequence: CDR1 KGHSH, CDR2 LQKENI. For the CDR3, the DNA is TGTGCCAGCTCACTGGAGGTCGACAATGAGCAGTTCTTC. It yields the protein CASSLEVDNEQFF.

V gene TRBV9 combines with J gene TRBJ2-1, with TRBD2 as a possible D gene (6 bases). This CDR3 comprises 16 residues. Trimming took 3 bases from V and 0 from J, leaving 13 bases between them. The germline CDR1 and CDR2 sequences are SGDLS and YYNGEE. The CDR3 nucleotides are TGTGCCAGCAGCGCCGTAGCGGAAAGCTCCTACAATGAGCAGTTCTTC. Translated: CASSAVAESSYNEQFF. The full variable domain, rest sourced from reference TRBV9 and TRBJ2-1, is DSGVTQTPKHLITATGQRVTLRCSPRSGDLSVYWYQQSLDQGLQFLIQYYNGEERAKGNILERFSAQQFPDLHSELNLSSLELGDSALYFCASSAVAESSYNEQFFGPGTRLTVL.

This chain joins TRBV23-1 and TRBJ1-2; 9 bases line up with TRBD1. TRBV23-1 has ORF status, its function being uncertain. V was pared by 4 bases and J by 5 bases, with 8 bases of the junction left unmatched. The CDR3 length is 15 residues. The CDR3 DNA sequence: TGCGCCAGCAGTCTTCCGGACAGGGGAGAGTATGGCTACACCTTC. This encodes CASSLPDRGEYGYTF.

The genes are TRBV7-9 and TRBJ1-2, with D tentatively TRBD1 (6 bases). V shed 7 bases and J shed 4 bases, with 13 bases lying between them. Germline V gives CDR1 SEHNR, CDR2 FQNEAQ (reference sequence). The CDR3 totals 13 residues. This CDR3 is CASTLQGSYGYTF. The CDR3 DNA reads TGTGCCAGCACCCTACAGGGATCCTATGGCTACACCTTC.

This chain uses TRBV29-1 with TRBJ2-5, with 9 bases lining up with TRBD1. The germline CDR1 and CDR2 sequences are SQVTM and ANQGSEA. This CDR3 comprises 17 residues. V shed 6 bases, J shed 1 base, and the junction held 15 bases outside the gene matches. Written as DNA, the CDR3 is TGCAGCGTCGTTACAGGGGGCTTGGGTGGTCCCCAAGAGACCCAGTACTTC. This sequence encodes CSVVTGGLGGPQETQYF.

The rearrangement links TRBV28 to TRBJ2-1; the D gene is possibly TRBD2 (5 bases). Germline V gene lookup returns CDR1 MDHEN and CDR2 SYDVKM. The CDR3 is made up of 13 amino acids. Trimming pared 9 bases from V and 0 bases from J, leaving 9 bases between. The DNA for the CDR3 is TGTGCCAGTAGAGGAGGCTCCTACAATGAGCAGTTCTTC. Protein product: CASRGGSYNEQFF.

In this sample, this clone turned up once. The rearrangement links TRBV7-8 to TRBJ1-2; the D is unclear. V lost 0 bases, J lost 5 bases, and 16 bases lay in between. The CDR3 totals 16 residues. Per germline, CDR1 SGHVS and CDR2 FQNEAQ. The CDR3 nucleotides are TGTGCCAGCAGCTTAGCGCGCAAGTCAGGTAAGTATGGCTACACCTTC. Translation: CASSLARKSGKYGYTF. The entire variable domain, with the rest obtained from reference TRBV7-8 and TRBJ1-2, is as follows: GAGVSQSPRYKVAKRGQDVALRCDPISGHVSLFWYQQALGQGPEFLTYFQNEAQLDKSGLPSDRFFAERPEGSVSTLKIQRTQQEDSAVYLCASSLARKSGKYGYTFGSGTRLTVV.

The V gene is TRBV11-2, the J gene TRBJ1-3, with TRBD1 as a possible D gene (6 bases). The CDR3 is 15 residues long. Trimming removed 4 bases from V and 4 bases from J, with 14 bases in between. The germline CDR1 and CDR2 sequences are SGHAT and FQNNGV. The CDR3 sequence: CASSSAWGQGNTIYF. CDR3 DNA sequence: TGTGCCAGCAGCTCGGCTTGGGGGCAAGGAAACACCATATATTTT.

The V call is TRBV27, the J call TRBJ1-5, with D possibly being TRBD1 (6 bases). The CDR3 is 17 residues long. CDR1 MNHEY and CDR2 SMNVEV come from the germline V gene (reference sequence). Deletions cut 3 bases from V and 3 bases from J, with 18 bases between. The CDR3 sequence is CASSFPWTERLNQPQHF. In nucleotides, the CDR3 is TGTGCCAGCAGTTTCCCCTGGACAGAGAGGCTCAATCAGCCCCAGCATTTT.

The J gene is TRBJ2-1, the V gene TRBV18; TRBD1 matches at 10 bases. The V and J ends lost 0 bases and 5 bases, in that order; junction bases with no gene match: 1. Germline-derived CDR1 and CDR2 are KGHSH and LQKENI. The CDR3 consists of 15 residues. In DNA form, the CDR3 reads TGTGCCAGCTCACCACCGGGACAGGGGAACAATGAGCAGTTCTTC. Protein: CASSPPGQGNNEQFF.

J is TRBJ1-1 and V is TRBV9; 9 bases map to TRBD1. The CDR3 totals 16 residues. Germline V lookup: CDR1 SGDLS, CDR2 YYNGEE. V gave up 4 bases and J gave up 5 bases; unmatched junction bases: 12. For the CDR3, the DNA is TGTGCCAGCAGCCACCCCCGGGACAGGGCGGATACTGAAGCTTTCTTT. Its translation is CASSHPRDRADTEAFF.

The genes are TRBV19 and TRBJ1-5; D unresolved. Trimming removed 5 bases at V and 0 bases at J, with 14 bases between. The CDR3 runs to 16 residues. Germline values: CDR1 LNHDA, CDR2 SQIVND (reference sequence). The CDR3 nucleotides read TGTGCCAGTAGTTATAGCCGAGACCGTAGCAATCAGCCCCAGCATTTT. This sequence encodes CASSYSRDRSNQPQHF. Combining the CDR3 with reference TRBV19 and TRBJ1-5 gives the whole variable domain DGGITQSPKYLFRKEGQNVTLSCEQNLNHDAMYWYRQDPGQGLRLIYYSQIVNDFQKGDIAEGYSVSREKKESFPLTVTSAQKNPTAFYLCASSYSRDRSNQPQHFGDGTRLSIL.

In nucleotides, the CDR3 is TGTGCCAGCAGCGCGGGACTAGCGGACGATGAGCAGTTCTTC. It encodes CASSAGLADDEQFF. The rearrangement joins TRBV9 to TRBJ2-1; 11 bases line up with TRBD2. This CDR3 is built from 14 residues. V shed 3 bases, J shed 8 bases, and the junction held 4 bases outside the gene matches. CDR1 SGDLS and CDR2 YYNGEE come from the germline V gene.

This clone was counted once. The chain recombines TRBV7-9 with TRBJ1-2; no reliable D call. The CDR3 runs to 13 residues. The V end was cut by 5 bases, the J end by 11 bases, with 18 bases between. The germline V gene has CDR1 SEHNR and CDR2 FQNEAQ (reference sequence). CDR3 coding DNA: TGTGCCAGCAGCCGACGGGAGGGCGAACCATACACCTTC. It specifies CASSRREGEPYTF. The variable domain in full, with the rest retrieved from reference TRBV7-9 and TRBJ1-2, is DTGVSQNPRHKITKRGQNVTFRCDPISEHNRLYWYRQTLGQGPEFLTYFQNEAQLEKSRLLSDRFSAERPKGSFSTLEIQRTEQGDSAMYLCASSRREGEPYTFGSGTRLTVV.

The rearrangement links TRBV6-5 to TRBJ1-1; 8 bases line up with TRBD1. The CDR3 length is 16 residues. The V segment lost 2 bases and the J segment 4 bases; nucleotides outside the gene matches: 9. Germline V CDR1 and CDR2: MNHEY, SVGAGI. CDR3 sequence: CASSYLQGARGTEAFF. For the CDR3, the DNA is TGTGCCAGCAGTTACCTTCAGGGGGCGCGAGGCACTGAAGCTTTCTTT.

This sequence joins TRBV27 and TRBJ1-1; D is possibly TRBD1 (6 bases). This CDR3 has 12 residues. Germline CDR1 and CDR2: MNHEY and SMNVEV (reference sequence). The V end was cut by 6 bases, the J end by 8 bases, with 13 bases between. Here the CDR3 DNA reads TGTGCCAGCAGCCTTTACAGGGTGGAAGCTTTCTTT. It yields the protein CASSLYRVEAFF.

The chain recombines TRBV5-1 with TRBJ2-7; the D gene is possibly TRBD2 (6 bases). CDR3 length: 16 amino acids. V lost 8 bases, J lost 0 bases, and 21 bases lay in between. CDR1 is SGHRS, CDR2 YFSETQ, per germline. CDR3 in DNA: TGCGCCAGTACCCCTGACCCCGGCGGGATCTCCTACGAGCAGTACTTC. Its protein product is CASTPDPGGISYEQYF.

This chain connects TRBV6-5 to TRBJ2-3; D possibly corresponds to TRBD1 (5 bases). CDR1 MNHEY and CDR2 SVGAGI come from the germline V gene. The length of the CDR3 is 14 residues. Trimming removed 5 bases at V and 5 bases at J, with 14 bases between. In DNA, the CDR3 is TGTGCCAGCAGTCTCCACAGGTCAGGAGATACGCAGTATTTT. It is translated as CASSLHRSGDTQYF.

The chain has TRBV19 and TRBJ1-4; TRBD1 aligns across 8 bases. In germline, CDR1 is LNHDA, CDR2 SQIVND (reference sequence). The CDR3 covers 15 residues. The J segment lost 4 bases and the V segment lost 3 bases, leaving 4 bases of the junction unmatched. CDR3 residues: CASSMGTGLNEKLFF. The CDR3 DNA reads TGTGCCAGTAGTATGGGGACAGGACTTAATGAAAAACTGTTTTTT.

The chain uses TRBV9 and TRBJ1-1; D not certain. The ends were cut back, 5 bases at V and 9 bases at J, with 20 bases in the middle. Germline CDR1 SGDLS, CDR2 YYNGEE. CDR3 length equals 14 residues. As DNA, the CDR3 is TGTGCCAGCAGTGCCTATGGGGAAGCCGGGAAAGCTTTCTTT. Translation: CASSAYGEAGKAFF.

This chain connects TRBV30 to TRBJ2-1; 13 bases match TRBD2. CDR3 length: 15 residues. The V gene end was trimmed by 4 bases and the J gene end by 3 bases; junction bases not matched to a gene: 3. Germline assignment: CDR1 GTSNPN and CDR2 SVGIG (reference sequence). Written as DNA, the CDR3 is TGTGCCTGGACCCGACTAGCGGGAGGCTACAATGAGCAGTTCTTC. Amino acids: CAWTRLAGGYNEQFF.